This T cell receptor beta chain stems from a study of shared clonotypes between healthy human individuals. Study-level findings and limits: Naive subsets tended to show greater estimated richness than memory subsets.

The naive CD8 population came from CD45RO-negative cells selected for CCR7, without terminally differentiated effector memory CD45RA+ cells. Comments on this clone: Its antigen is not known.

Libraries were prepared by immunoSEQ multiplex PCR; TCRdb keeps only in-frame clonotypes and omits some of them. The sample holds about 820,000 clones, 85% to 95% seen once. The sequence derives from a man aged 30 to 39 in good health. The sequenced sample was naive CD8+ T cells sorted from blood.

The CDR3 region has the DNA TGTGCCAGCAGCGTAGCTCGGACTAGCGGGAGGTTTGAGCAGTTCTTC. Protein product: CASSVARTSGRFEQFF. V and J are TRBV9 and TRBJ2-1; 14 bases match TRBD2. The V gene's germline CDR1 is SGDLS and CDR2 YYNGEE. V lost 0 bases and J lost 9; bases outside the gene matches: 5. The length of the CDR3 is 16 residues.